This TCR beta chain emerged from a study of blood T cell repertoires in COVID-19. The protocol was immunoSEQ multiplex PCR, while the TCRdb copy is restricted to in-frame clones and leaves out a portion. Here the sample spans about 180,000 clones, around 85% being singletons. Germline V gene lookup returns CDR1 ENHRY and CDR2 SYGVKD. This CDR3 region has 16 residues. Trimming took 6 bases from V and 0 from J; bases not matched to a gene: 7. The chain employs TRBV10-3 and TRBJ2-7; 11 bases line up with TRBD2. The sequenced sample consisted of peripheral blood. The source of this sequence is a human donor with active or convalescent COVID-19. The donor label of this sample is uncertain. The CDR3 reads CAIRRVAGGSSYEQYF. The CDR3 DNA sequence: TGTGCCATCAGGCGAGTAGCGGGAGGGTCCTCCTACGAGCAGTACTTC.